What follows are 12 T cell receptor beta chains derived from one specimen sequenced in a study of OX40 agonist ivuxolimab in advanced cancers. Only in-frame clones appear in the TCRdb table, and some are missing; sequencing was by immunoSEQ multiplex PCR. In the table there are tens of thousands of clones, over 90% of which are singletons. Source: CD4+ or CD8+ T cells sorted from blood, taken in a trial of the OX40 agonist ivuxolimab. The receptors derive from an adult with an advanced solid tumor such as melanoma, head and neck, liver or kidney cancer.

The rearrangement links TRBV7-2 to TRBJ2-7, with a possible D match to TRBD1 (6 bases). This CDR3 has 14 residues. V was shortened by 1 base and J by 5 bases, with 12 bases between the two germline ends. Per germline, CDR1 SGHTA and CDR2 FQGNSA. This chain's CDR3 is CASSLGRGRDEQYF. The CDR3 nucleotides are TGTGCCAGCAGCTTAGGCAGGGGAAGGGACGAGCAGTACTTC.

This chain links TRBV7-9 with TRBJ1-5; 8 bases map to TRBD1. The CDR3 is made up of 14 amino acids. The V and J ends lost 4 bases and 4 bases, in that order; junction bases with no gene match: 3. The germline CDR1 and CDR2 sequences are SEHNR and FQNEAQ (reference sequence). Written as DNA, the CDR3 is TGTGCCAGCAGCTCGGACAGGGCTAATCAGCCCCAGCATTTT. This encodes CASSSDRANQPQHF.

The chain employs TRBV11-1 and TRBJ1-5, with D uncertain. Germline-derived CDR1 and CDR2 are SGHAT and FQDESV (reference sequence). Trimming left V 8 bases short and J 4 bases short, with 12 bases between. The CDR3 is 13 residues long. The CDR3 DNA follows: TGTGCCAGCGGCGCCGACACTAATCAGCCCCAGCATTTT. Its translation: CASGADTNQPQHF.

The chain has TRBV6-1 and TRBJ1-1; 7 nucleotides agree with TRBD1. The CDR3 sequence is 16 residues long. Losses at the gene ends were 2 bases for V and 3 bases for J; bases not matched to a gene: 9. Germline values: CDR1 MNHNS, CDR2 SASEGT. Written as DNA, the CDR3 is TGTGCCAGCAGTGAAAGGAGGGGGCGCAGGGACACTGAAGCTTTCTTT. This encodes CASSERRGRRDTEAFF.

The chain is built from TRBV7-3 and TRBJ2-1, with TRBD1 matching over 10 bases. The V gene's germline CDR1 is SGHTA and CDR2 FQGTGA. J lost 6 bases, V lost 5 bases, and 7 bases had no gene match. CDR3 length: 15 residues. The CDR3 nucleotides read TGTGCCAGCAGCCCCGGGGACAGGGGAGGCAATGAGCAGTTCTTC. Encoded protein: CASSPGDRGGNEQFF.

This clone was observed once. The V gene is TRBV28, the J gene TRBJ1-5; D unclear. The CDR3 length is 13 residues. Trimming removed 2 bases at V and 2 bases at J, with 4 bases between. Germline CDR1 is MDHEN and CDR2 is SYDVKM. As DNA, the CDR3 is TGTGCCAGCAGTTTACAGGGCAATCAGCCCCAGCATTTT. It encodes CASSLQGNQPQHF.

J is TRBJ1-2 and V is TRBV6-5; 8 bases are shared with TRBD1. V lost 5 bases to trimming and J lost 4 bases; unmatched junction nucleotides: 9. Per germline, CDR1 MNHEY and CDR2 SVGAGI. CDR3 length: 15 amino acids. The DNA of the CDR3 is TGTGCCAGCAGTGTAGACAGGGGCGGTTCCTATGGCTACACCTTC. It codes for CASSVDRGGSYGYTF.

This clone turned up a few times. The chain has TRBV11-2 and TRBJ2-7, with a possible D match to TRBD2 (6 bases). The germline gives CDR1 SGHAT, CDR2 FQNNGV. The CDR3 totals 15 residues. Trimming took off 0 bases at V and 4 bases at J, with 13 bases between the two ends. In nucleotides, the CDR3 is TGTGCCAGCAGCTTAGATTACTCCCGGGGGTACGAGCAGTACTTC. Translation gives CASSLDYSRGYEQYF.

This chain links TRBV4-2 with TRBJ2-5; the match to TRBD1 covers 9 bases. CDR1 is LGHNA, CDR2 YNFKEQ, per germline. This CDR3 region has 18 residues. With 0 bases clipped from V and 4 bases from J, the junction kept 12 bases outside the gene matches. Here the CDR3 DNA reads TGTGCCAGCAGCCAAGATCATGGCCGGGACAGGGTAGGAGAGACCCAGTACTTC. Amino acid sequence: CASSQDHGRDRVGETQYF.

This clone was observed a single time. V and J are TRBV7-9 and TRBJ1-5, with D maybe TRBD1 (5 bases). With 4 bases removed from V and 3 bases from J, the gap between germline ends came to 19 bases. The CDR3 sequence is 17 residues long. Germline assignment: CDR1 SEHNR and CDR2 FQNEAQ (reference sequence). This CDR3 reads CASSSGHGRRFNQPQHF. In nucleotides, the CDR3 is TGTGCCAGCAGCTCAGGGCATGGACGGCGGTTCAATCAGCCCCAGCATTTT.

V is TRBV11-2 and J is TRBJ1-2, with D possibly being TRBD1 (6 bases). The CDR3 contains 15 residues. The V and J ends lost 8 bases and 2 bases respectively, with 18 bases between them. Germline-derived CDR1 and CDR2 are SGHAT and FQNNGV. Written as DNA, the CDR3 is TGTGCCAGCTCCCCCCCGGGACACCTGAACTATGGCTACACCTTC. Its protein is CASSPPGHLNYGYTF.

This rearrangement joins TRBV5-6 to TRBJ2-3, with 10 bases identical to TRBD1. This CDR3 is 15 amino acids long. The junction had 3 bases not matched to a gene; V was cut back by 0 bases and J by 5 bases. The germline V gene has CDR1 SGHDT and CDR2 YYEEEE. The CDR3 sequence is CASSLGTGGGDTQYF. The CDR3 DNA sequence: TGTGCCAGCAGCTTGGGGACAGGGGGAGGAGATACGCAGTATTTT.